This TCR beta chain is from a study of T cells in Graves' hyperthyroidism and ophthalmopathy. In the study overall: Once the initial diagnosis was made, peripheral blood was obtained before any treatment.

This clonotype was counted a few times. Its antigen is as yet unknown. General observations from the study: Patients with ophthalmopathy were separated from those with stable hyperthyroidism by a 13 V-J model. Ophthalmopathy was identified by the model a median 6.5 months ahead of onset. Most expanded thyroid clonotypes above 0.001 recurred in blood.

This CDR3 is built from 16 residues. CDR1 and CDR2 (germline): SGHDT, YYEEEE. V lost 2 bases, J lost 0 bases, and 13 bases lay in between. TCR beta CDR3 regions were amplified from RNA transcripts. Researchers ran a first-round RT-PCR on the TCR CDR3 using the HTBI primer set. A single record per CDR3 protein comes from TCRdb applying MiXCR to the multiplex PCR reads. The table has fewer than 700,000 distinct CDR3 sequences, roughly 18% seen once. The TCR sequence derives from a woman aged 18-29 years with Graves' ophthalmopathy. The chain is built from TRBV5-6 and TRBJ2-3; possible D gene TRBD2, 5 bases. Sequences were obtained from blood. The DNA of the CDR3 is TGTGCCAGCAGCTTCCCGGGATCAACTAGCACAGATACGCAGTATTTT. Residues: CASSFPGSTSTDTQYF.